This passage covers 12 T cell receptor beta chains from one sample sequenced in a study of memory CD8 T cells in hepatitis C reinfection. This table comes from immunoSEQ multiplex PCR, and its TCRdb copy is limited to in-frame clones, with some not included. Of over 35,000 clones in the sample, 85% to 90% are singletons; the top ten hold more than 0.95%. Stated time point: peak reinfection, 3 to 8 weeks after reinfection detection. The sorted cells went straight to TCR sequencing with no prior in vitro expansion. Sequenced: naive CD8+ T cells sorted from blood. These receptors were collected from a man between 18 and 35 years old with hepatitis C virus infection.

Only one count was recorded for this clone. This chain uses TRBV7-2 with TRBJ1-3; D gene uncertain. The CDR3 runs 15 residues. Germline V lookup: CDR1 SGHTA, CDR2 FQGNSA. V lost 1 base and J lost 0, with 7 bases in between. In nucleotides, the CDR3 is TGTGCCAGCAGCTTAGGACACGTCTCTGGAAACACCATATATTTT. Translated, it gives CASSLGHVSGNTIYF.

The J gene is TRBJ1-1, the V gene TRBV28; D not certain. The CDR3 is made up of 14 amino acids. The V and J ends lost 4 bases and 1 base respectively, with 10 bases between them. Germline V gene sequence: CDR1 MDHEN, CDR2 SYDVKM. This CDR3 is CASSSHPGNTEAFF. Written as DNA, the CDR3 is TGTGCCAGCAGTTCGCACCCAGGGAACACTGAAGCTTTCTTT.

This chain links TRBV11-2 with TRBJ2-3; D perhaps matches TRBD2 (5 bases). V was trimmed by 3 bases and J by 2 bases, leaving 18 bases between them. Per germline, CDR1 SGHAT and CDR2 FQNNGV. The CDR3 has 17 amino acids. The DNA for the CDR3 is TGTGCCAGCAGCTTCCCTGTTGGCGGGTCAAACACAGATACGCAGTATTTT. It yields the protein CASSFPVGGSNTDTQYF.

This rearrangement joins TRBV7-6 to TRBJ2-7; 11 bases fit TRBD2. The CDR3 consists of 15 residues. Germline CDR1 reads SGHVS; CDR2 reads FNYEAQ. Trimming took 5 bases from V and 2 from J; bases not matched to a gene: 5. The CDR3 DNA reads TGTGCCAGCAGCAGCGGGACTAGCGGTCCCTACGAGCAGTACTTC. This translates into CASSSGTSGPYEQYF.

The genes are TRBV4-1 and TRBJ2-3, with a possible D match to TRBD1 (5 bases). Germline V gene data show CDR1 as MGHRA and CDR2 as YSYEKL. This CDR3 spans 13 amino acids. Trimming removed 4 bases from V and 6 bases from J, with 11 bases in between. The CDR3 nucleotides are TGCGCCAGCAGCCCCAGGGCCTGGGATACGCAGTATTTT. This translates into CASSPRAWDTQYF.

The rearrangement joins TRBV2 to TRBJ2-7; possibly TRBD2 for D (6 bases). V was shortened by 4 bases and J by 5 bases, with 15 bases between the two germline ends. CDR1 and CDR2 from the germline V gene are SNHLY and FYNNEI. The CDR3 totals 14 residues. The CDR3 here is CASSALRGGHEQYV. CDR3 coding DNA: TGTGCCAGCAGTGCCCTCCGGGGAGGACACGAGCAGTACGTC.

This clone came up once. The gene calls are TRBV9 and TRBJ2-7; tentatively, D is TRBD2 (7 bases). V was pared by 0 bases and J by 2 bases, with 12 bases between. The CDR3 runs 15 residues. Germline lookup yields CDR1 SGDLS and CDR2 YYNGEE. CDR3: CASSVGGGRAYEQYF. In nucleotides, the CDR3 is TGTGCCAGCAGCGTAGGAGGGGGGAGGGCCTACGAGCAGTACTTC.

The chain uses TRBV7-6 and TRBJ1-1; no definite D call. The CDR3 totals 14 residues. V was cut by 5 bases and J by 1 base, with 11 bases left in between. CDR1 SGHVS and CDR2 FNYEAQ come from the germline V gene. The CDR3, as DNA: TGTGCCAGCAGCCCTCGAGCGGCGAACACTGAAGCTTTCTTT. Translated, it gives CASSPRAANTEAFF. Based on the CDR3 plus reference TRBV7-6 and TRBJ1-1, the full variable domain is GAGVSQSPRYKVTKRGQDVALRCDPISGHVSLYWYRQALGQGPEFLTYFNYEAQQDKSGLPNDRFSAERPEGSISTLTIQRTEQRDSAMYRCASSPRAANTEAFFGQGTRLTVV.

This clone occurred once. This rearrangement joins TRBV4-1 to TRBJ2-3; TRBD2 might be the D (5 bases). Germline CDR1 MGHRA, CDR2 YSYEKL. Between the trimmed V and J ends, which lost 1 base and 0 bases, there was a span of 5 bases. The CDR3 covers 14 residues. CDR3 protein: CASSQAGSTDTQYF. CDR3 in DNA: TGCGCCAGCAGCCAAGCGGGGAGCACAGATACGCAGTATTTT.

The chain recombines TRBV27 with TRBJ2-1; 8 bases are a match to TRBD2. The trim removed 2 bases at V and 7 bases at J, leaving 4 bases unmatched. The germline V gene has CDR1 MNHEY and CDR2 SMNVEV (reference sequence). There are 14 residues in the CDR3. The CDR3 DNA follows: TGTGCCAGCAGTTTACTCTCGGGGGGGAATGAGCAGTTCTTC. This encodes CASSLLSGGNEQFF.

The J gene is TRBJ2-7, the V gene TRBV29-1; 11 bases align to TRBD1. With 6 bases clipped from V and 3 bases from J, the junction kept 7 bases outside the gene matches. The CDR3 runs to 14 residues. Germline V gene data show CDR1 as SQVTM and CDR2 as ANQGSEA. This chain's CDR3 is CSVLGGTGGYEQYF. The CDR3 DNA reads as TGCAGCGTCCTCGGAGGGACAGGGGGCTACGAGCAGTACTTC.

The V call is TRBV6-5, the J call TRBJ2-2; a possible D gene is TRBD2 (6 bases). Germline V gene data show CDR1 as MNHEY and CDR2 as SVGAGI. The CDR3 has 15 amino acids. Deletions cut 0 bases from V and 2 bases from J, with 7 bases between. The CDR3 region has the DNA TGTGCCAGCAGTTACTCTAGCGGCAACACCGGGGAGCTGTTTTTT. It codes for CASSYSSGNTGELFF.